The rows below give T cell receptor beta chains drawn from one sample of a study of cytomegalovirus exposure and HLA in healthy donors. Sequencing was performed with immunoSEQ multiplex PCR; in TCRdb, only in-frame clones are kept and a portion is missing. The table includes 100,000 to 150,000 clones, 77% detected once. The sample taken for sequencing was PBMCs. All receptors come from a male donor in good health and CMV-seropositive. CDR3s include the opening cysteine and the closing phenylalanine or tryptophan. A D gene is named only where the DNA matches it firmly. Only part of the rows carry a size: once, few, many, or a class if the clone is expanded.

TRBJ1-1,TRBV5-1,.,.,TGCGCCAGCAGCGAAACTACAGGGTTTGGTGAAGCTTTCTTT,CASSETTGFGEAFF
TRBJ2-7,TRBV5-4,.,few,TGTGCCAGCAGCTTGAGGCGGGACTCCTTCGAGCAGTACTTC,CASSLRRDSFEQYF
TRBJ2-7,TRBV28,TRBD2,few,TGTGCCAGCAGTGGCCGCGGGTTGGGGGGGGACGAGCAGTACTTC,CASSGRGLGGDEQYF
TRBJ1-2,TRBV18,TRBD1,.,TGTGCCAGCTCACCCCCGACAGGGCTCTATGGCTACACCTTC,CASSPPTGLYGYTF
TRBJ2-1,TRBV28,.,.,TGTGCCTTGGCCGGGGGAATTAACTACAATGAGCAGTTCTTC,CALAGGINYNEQFF
TRBJ2-1,TRBV7-2,TRBD1,.,TGTGCCAGCAGCCCCGACAGGGTCTTGCATGAGCAGTTCTTC,CASSPDRVLHEQFF
TRBJ2-1,TRBV9,.,once,TGTGCCAGCAGCGTAGGGGCAGGGAACTCCTACAATGAGCAGTTCTTC,CASSVGAGNSYNEQFF
TRBJ2-7,TRBV28,.,.,TGTGCCAGCAGTTCAGGGGTGGACGAGCAGTACTTC,CASSSGVDEQYF
TRBJ2-2,TRBV5-1,.,.,TGCGCCAGTCAGAACACCGCGAACACCGGGGAGCTGTTTTTT,CASQNTANTGELFF
TRBJ1-6,TRBV6-5,.,.,TGTGCCAGCAGTTACTCTGGGGCCATTAATAATTCACCCCTCCACTTT,CASSYSGAINNSPLHF
TRBJ2-6,TRBV6-5,.,once,TGTGCCAGCACCTTCCGGGTCTCTGGGGCCAACGTCCTGACTTTC,CASTFRVSGANVLTF
TRBJ2-1,TRBV28,TRBD2,.,TGTGCCAGCAGTATGGGACTAGCGGGGGGCCCAGATTACAATGAGCAGTTCTTC,CASSMGLAGGPDYNEQFF
TRBJ2-7,TRBV19,TRBD2,.,TGTGCCAGTAGTATTGGCGGGGGGCCTTCCTACGAGCAGTACTTC,CASSIGGGPSYEQYF
TRBJ2-1,TRBV7-8,TRBD2,.,TGTGCCAGCAGCTGGGGACTAGCGGGGGACCATGAGCAGTTCTTC,CASSWGLAGDHEQFF
TRBJ2-7,TRBV13,TRBD1,.,TGTGCCAGCAGCTCGCCCGGACAGGGCGGCTACGAGCAGTACTTC,CASSSPGQGGYEQYF
TRBJ2-2,TRBV6-6,TRBD2,once,TGTGCCAGCAGTTACGTTATAGCGGGGACCGGCGGGGAGCTGTTTTTT,CASSYVIAGTGGELFF
TRBJ2-4,TRBV30,TRBD2,once,TGTGCCTGGAGTGTAACGGGGGGGCCTGGAAACAGTCAGTACTTC,CAWSVTGGPGNSQYF
TRBJ2-7,TRBV10-3,.,.,TGTGCCATCAGTGGATCACCACAGGGCCAGGAGGACGAGCAGTACTTC,CAISGSPQGQEDEQYF
TRBJ2-7,TRBV29-1,.,few,TGCAGCGCTTCCCCAGGGAATTCCTACGAGCAGTACTTC,CSASPGNSYEQYF
TRBJ1-2,TRBV19,.,.,TGTGCCAGTAGTATTGCCACCGGTGGCTACACCTTC,CASSIATGGYTF
TRBJ2-3,TRBV12-2,.,.,TGTGCAAGTCGCTTAGCCCTAGGTCGGGGTAGTCTAACAGATACGCAGTATTTT,CASRLALGRGSLTDTQYF
TRBJ2-3,TRBV28,TRBD1,.,TGTGCCAGCAGTTTAAGGACAGGTGGGAGCACAGATACGCAGTATTTT,CASSLRTGGSTDTQYF